A single sample gave rise to the 24 T cell receptor beta chains below, sequenced in a study of CD8+ T cells in alopecia areata. RNA was extracted and reverse transcribed into cDNA as the sequencing template. Clones were sequenced by immunoSEQ multiplex PCR, and TCRdb holds only the in-frame ones, with some missing. The table has more than 200,000 clones, roughly two thirds seen once; the top ten hold about 1.3%. Source: CD4+ T cells sorted from blood, taken at week 0. Receptor source: a human donor with alopecia areata.

The chain couples TRBV5-1 to TRBJ1-5, with D uncertain. The CDR3 is 14 amino acids. The germline V gene encodes CDR1 SGHRS and CDR2 YFSETQ. The ends were cut back, 1 base at V and 5 bases at J, with 10 bases in the middle. CDR3 loop: CASSLQSGDQPQHF. In DNA, the CDR3 is TGCGCCAGCAGCTTGCAGTCAGGCGATCAGCCCCAGCATTTT.

This clone was recorded many times. V and J are TRBV6-1 and TRBJ2-3; 9 nucleotides align to TRBD2. J gave up 5 bases and V 6 bases, and 9 bases lay outside the gene matches. Germline assignment: CDR1 MNHNS and CDR2 SASEGT. The CDR3 spans 15 residues. The DNA for the CDR3 is TGTGCCAGCAGCCTCCTCGGCGGGGGGGGAGATACGCAGTATTTT. Protein sequence: CASSLLGGGGDTQYF.

This clone occurred once. The rearrangement joins TRBV5-1 to TRBJ1-4, with 9 bases matching TRBD1. The CDR3 covers 16 residues. The germline V gene encodes CDR1 SGHRS and CDR2 YFSETQ. J gave up 6 bases and V 1 base, and 7 bases lay outside the gene matches. The CDR3 region has the DNA TGCGCCAGCAGCTTGACAACCGGGACAGGGTATGAAAAACTGTTTTTT. It translates to CASSLTTGTGYEKLFF.

In this sample, this clone turned up once. This chain links TRBV29-1 with TRBJ2-7; 8 bases are shared with TRBD1. Germline trimming cut 2 bases from V and 6 bases from J; bases unmatched to any gene: 6. This CDR3 region has 13 residues. CDR1 SQVTM and CDR2 ANQGSEA come from the germline V gene. The CDR3 region is CSVESYRGAEQYF. DNA for the CDR3: TGCAGCGTTGAATCGTACAGGGGGGCCGAGCAGTACTTC.

The CDR3 reads CSVFDGGTEAFF. CDR3 nucleotides: TGCAGCGTTTTTGACGGGGGCACTGAAGCTTTCTTT. The chain joins TRBV29-1 to TRBJ1-1; weak D call: TRBD1 (5 bases). Trimming removed 5 bases at V and 4 bases at J, with 11 bases between. Germline V gene lookup returns CDR1 SQVTM and CDR2 ANQGSEA. This CDR3 has 12 residues.

The chain uses TRBV6-5 and TRBJ2-2, with D possibly TRBD1 on 5 matching bases. Germline CDR1 MNHEY, CDR2 SVGAGI. This CDR3 comprises 13 residues. Trimming removed 6 bases from V and 4 bases from J, with 9 bases in between. The CDR3 bases are TGTGCCAGCAGACCCGACAGCACCGGGGAGCTGTTTTTT. Amino acid sequence: CASRPDSTGELFF.

This clone has only a few counts. The CDR3 loop reads CASATGGFHYGYTF. DNA of the CDR3: TGTGCCAGCGCCACGGGGGGTTTTCACTATGGCTACACCTTC. The chain couples TRBV6-6 to TRBJ1-2; D perhaps matches TRBD1 (5 bases). The germline V and J ends were trimmed by 8 bases and 3 bases, with 16 bases remaining between them. Looked up from germline, CDR1 is MNHNY and CDR2 is SVGAGI (reference sequence). The CDR3 runs to 14 residues.

This clone was seen a handful of times. The DNA of the CDR3 is TGTGCCAGCAGCCAAAAGACGGAGAGCTCCTATAATTCACCCCTCCACTTT. Protein product: CASSQKTESSYNSPLHF. V is TRBV9 and J is TRBJ1-6; D is unclear. Trimming took off 4 bases at V and 0 bases at J, with 14 bases between the two ends. The length of the CDR3 is 17 residues. Germline V gene sequence: CDR1 SGDLS, CDR2 YYNGEE.

Comment on this clone: Other DNA sequences in the same sample also yield this CDR3. The rearrangement joins TRBV25-1 to TRBJ1-2, with 7 bases lining up with TRBD1. The CDR3 spans 13 residues. Germline V gene sequence: CDR1 MGHDK, CDR2 SYGVNS. V shed 4 bases and J 4 bases; nucleotides not matched to a gene: 3. CDR3 residues: CASSVGGGYGYTF. CDR3 coding DNA: TGTGCCAGCAGTGTAGGGGGCGGCTATGGCTACACCTTC.

This clone has only a few counts. The chain carries TRBV11-2 and TRBJ1-1; D unresolved. The CDR3 extends over 12 amino acids. Trimming left V 2 bases short and J 6 bases short, with 7 bases between. From germline, CDR1 is SGHAT and CDR2 FQNNGV. Written as DNA, the CDR3 is TGTGCCAGCAGCTTAATGACACCTGAAGCTTTCTTT. It encodes CASSLMTPEAFF.

CDR3 amino acids: CASSAGGENSPLHF. Here the CDR3 DNA reads TGTGCCAGCAGCGCAGGGGGCGAGAATTCACCCCTCCACTTT. V usage is TRBV7-8 and J usage is TRBJ1-6; 8 bases align to TRBD1. V dropped 5 bases and J dropped 7; count of bases not matched to a gene: 4. Per the germline V gene, CDR1 is SGHVS and CDR2 is FQNEAQ. The CDR3 runs to 14 residues.

The V and J genes are TRBV4-1 and TRBJ1-2; no definite D call. Germline V gene data show CDR1 as MGHRA and CDR2 as YSYEKL. V was pared by 5 bases and J by 0 bases, with 13 bases between. The CDR3 has 15 residues. CDR3 nucleotide sequence: TGCGCCAGCAGCAATTCCGTCGGGGCTAACTATGGCTACACCTTC. It yields the protein CASSNSVGANYGYTF.

The rearrangement uses TRBV6-1 and TRBJ2-1; maybe TRBD2 (7 bases). Germline V gene sequence: CDR1 MNHNS, CDR2 SASEGT. The length of the CDR3 is 15 residues. Trimming left V 5 bases short and J 3 bases short, with 14 bases between. The CDR3 spells CASSPRGAVYNEQFF. DNA for the CDR3: TGTGCCAGCAGTCCTCGGGGGGCCGTCTACAATGAGCAGTTCTTC.

This clone was detected only a few times. The chain recombines TRBV6-6 with TRBJ2-7; D may match TRBD1 or TRBD2 (7 bases each). The CDR3 has 13 amino acids. With 8 bases removed from V and 6 bases from J, the gap between germline ends came to 17 bases. The germline gives CDR1 MNHNY, CDR2 SVGAGI (reference sequence). The CDR3 DNA follows: TGTGCCAGCGGGGGGGACAGAGGTCTCGAGCAGTACTTC. Protein product: CASGGDRGLEQYF.

This chain links TRBV15 with TRBJ1-4; D gene unclear. Trimming cost V 0 bases and J 0 bases, with 2 bases left between them. Per germline, CDR1 LNHNV and CDR2 YYDKDF (reference sequence). The CDR3 has 14 amino acids. CDR3 bases: TGTGCCACCAGCAGAGAGCCAACTAATGAAAAACTGTTTTTT. Translated, it gives CATSREPTNEKLFF.

The chain joins TRBV30 to TRBJ2-1; D not resolved. CDR1 is GTSNPN and CDR2 is SVGIG in the germline V gene (reference sequence). The CDR3 spans 12 residues. The V end lost 3 bases, the J end lost 5 bases, and 8 bases lay between the germline ends. The CDR3 DNA reads as TGTGCCTGGAGCTCCCAAAACAATGAGCAGTTCTTC. It encodes CAWSSQNNEQFF.

The rearrangement joins TRBV15 to TRBJ1-2; D not certain. This CDR3 contains 14 residues. V dropped 9 bases and J dropped 5 bases, with 19 bases sitting between them. Per germline, CDR1 LNHNV and CDR2 YYDKDF (reference sequence). Here the CDR3 DNA reads TGTGCCACGAAAGGTCGGGGAGTAAGTTATGGCTACACCTTC. Protein product: CATKGRGVSYGYTF.

The V call is TRBV30, the J call TRBJ1-3; no clear D. The V end was cut by 4 bases, the J end by 4 bases, with 5 bases between. The CDR3 runs 11 residues. Germline CDR1 is GTSNPN and CDR2 is SVGIG (reference sequence). The CDR3 nucleotides are TGTGCCTGGACCCCGGGAAACACCATATATTTT. It encodes CAWTPGNTIYF.

V and J are TRBV7-3 and TRBJ2-5; 7 nucleotides align to TRBD1. Germline values: CDR1 SGHTA, CDR2 FQGTGA. The CDR3 runs to 14 residues. V gave up 5 bases and J gave up 5 bases; unmatched junction bases: 8. For the CDR3, the DNA is TGTGCCAGCAGCCCATCAGGGGGATCTGAGACCCAGTACTTC. Translation gives CASSPSGGSETQYF.

The chain uses TRBV5-6 and TRBJ2-5, with 9 bases fitting TRBD1. There are 15 residues in the CDR3. With 4 bases clipped from V and 5 bases from J, the junction kept 9 bases outside the gene matches. Germline assignment: CDR1 SGHDT and CDR2 YYEEEE. CDR3 DNA: TGTGCCAGCAGCAGCATGGACAGGGGTTTGGAGACCCAGTACTTC. This codes for CASSSMDRGLETQYF.

V usage is TRBV9 and J usage is TRBJ1-6; 7 bases are a match to TRBD1. V shed 4 bases, J shed 11 bases, and the junction held 9 bases outside the gene matches. The length of the CDR3 is 14 residues. CDR1 SGDLS and CDR2 YYNGEE come from the germline V gene. In DNA form, the CDR3 reads TGTGCCAGCAGCTTGGGACAGCCTGAGGCACCCCTCCACTTT. Encoded protein: CASSLGQPEAPLHF.

The chain links TRBV10-3 to TRBJ2-5; TRBD1 is a possible D gene (6 bases). The CDR3 runs to 13 residues. Germline loops: CDR1 ENHRY, CDR2 SYGVKD. V lost 6 bases, J lost 2 bases, and 10 bases lay in between. CDR3 sequence (DNA): TGTGCCATCAGGTTGACAGGTCAAGAGACCCAGTACTTC. This gives the protein CAIRLTGQETQYF.

This clone was seen a handful of times. This rearrangement joins TRBV30 to TRBJ2-6; the D is unclear. The V gene's germline CDR1 is GTSNPN and CDR2 SVGIG (reference sequence). The CDR3 is 15 amino acids. Trimming took off 5 bases at V and 0 bases at J, with 11 bases between the two ends. CDR3 nucleotide sequence: TGTGCCTGGGCCATCCCGAGCTCTGGGGCCAACGTCCTGACTTTC. Residues: CAWAIPSSGANVLTF.

The rearrangement uses TRBV27 and TRBJ1-6; D unclear. CDR1 is MNHEY and CDR2 is SMNVEV in the germline V gene (reference sequence). Between the trimmed V and J ends, which lost 2 bases and 13 bases, there was a span of 12 bases. CDR3 size: 13 residues. In nucleotides, the CDR3 is TGTGCCAGCAGTTTAGGTGTGGCGGGTCCCCTCCACTTT. This encodes CASSLGVAGPLHF.